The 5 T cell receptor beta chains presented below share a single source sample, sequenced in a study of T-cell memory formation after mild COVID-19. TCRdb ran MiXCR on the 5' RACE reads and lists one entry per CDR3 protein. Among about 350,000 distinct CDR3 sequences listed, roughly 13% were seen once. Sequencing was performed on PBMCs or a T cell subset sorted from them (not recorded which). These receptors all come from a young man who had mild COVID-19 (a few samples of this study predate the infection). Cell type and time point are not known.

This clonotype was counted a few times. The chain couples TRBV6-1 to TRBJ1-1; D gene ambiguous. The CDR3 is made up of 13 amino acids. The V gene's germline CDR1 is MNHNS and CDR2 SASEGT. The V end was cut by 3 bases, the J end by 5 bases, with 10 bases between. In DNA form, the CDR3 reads TGTGCCAGCAGTGATAGGGCTCTGACTGAAGCTTTCTTT. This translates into CASSDRALTEAFF.

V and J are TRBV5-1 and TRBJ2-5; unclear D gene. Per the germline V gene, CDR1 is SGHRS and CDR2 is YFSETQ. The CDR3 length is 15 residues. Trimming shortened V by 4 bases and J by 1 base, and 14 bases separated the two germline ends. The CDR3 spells CASSTTPASQETQYF. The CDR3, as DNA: TGCGCCAGCAGCACGACACCCGCCAGCCAAGAGACCCAGTACTTC.

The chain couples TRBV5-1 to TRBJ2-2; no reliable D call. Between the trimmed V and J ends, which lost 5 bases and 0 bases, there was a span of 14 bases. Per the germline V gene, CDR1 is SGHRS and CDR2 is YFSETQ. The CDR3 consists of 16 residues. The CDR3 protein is CASRGYVGANTGELFF. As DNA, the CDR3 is TGCGCCAGCAGGGGGTATGTCGGTGCGAACACCGGGGAGCTGTTTTTT.

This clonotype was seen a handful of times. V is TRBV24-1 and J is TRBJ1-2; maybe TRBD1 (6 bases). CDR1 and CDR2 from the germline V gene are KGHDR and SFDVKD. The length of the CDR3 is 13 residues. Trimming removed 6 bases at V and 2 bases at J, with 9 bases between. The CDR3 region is CATSQGRNYGYTF. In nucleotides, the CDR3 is TGTGCCACCAGTCAGGGGAGGAACTATGGCTACACCTTC.

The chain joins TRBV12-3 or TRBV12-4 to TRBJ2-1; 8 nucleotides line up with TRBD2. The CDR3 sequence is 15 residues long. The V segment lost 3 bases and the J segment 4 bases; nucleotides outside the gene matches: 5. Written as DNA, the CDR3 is TGTGCCAGCAGTTTGCCTAGCGGGTCATACAATGAGCAGTTCTTC. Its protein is CASSLPSGSYNEQFF.